One T cell receptor (beta chain) is described in this entry. This specimen belongs to a study of patients and donors after allogeneic stem cell transplantation. Per germline, CDR1 SGHRS and CDR2 YFSETQ. This CDR3 has 15 residues. The V and J ends lost 0 bases and 2 bases respectively, with 9 bases between them. TCRdb used MiXCR to reprocess the RT-PCR reads, holding one entry per CDR3 protein. In the table there are 150,000 to 200,000 distinct CDR3 sequences, about 24% of which are singletons. V is TRBV5-1 and J is TRBJ2-1; D call uncertain. The sequenced sample consisted of blood, either unsorted or a sorted T cell fraction (not recorded which). The TCR sequence derives from a human donor who was either an allogeneic HSCT recipient or a stem cell or donor lymphocyte infusion donor (not recorded which). It is not recorded whose cells these are; they may come from a transplant donor. CDR3 in DNA: TGCGCCAGCAGCTTGGCCAGGCCGACCTACAATGAGCAGTTCTTC. Its translation: CASSLARPTYNEQFF.